The TCR beta chain under discussion was sequenced for a study of regulatory T cells in long-lasting Graves disease. Study conclusions and caveats: Not thyroid tissue but only peripheral blood was studied. Gene preferences differed: TRBV28, TRBJ1-2, TRBJ2-5 in persistent cases.

Time point given: newly diagnosed GD, antithyroid drugs for less than 3 months. RNA extracted from PBMCs served as the sequencing template. Between the trimmed V and J ends, which lost 1 base and 2 bases, there was a span of 10 bases. This CDR3 is 15 amino acids long. Germline-derived CDR1 and CDR2 are SGHRS and YFSETQ. TCR beta libraries were built with iRepertoire HTBI primers and Arm-PCR of CDR3 regions. TCRdb re-called the multiplex PCR reads with MiXCR, one entry per CDR3 protein. The sample yields hundreds of thousands of distinct CDR3 sequences, roughly 15% seen once. This clonotype was found a few times. The antigen is unknown. The data were also submitted as part of a second study, on T cells in Graves' hyperthyroidism and ophthalmopathy. That publication notes: The hyperthyroidism was newly diagnosed and had lasted under 2 months; the patients were aged 18 to 65.

The sequencing used peripheral blood mononuclear cells (PBMCs), collected at new diagnosis, from a patient treated with antithyroid drugs. The receptor comes from a woman aged 25 to 39 with Graves disease. V and J are TRBV5-1 and TRBJ1-3, with a weak D call TRBD1 (5 bases). CDR3 region: CASSLTGTAGNTIYF. The CDR3 nucleotides are TGCGCCAGCAGCTTGACCGGGACGGCTGGAAACACCATATATTTT.